This TCR beta chain was identified in a study of T cell responses to AZD1222 COVID-19 vaccine. Repertoires were generated with immunoSEQ multiplex PCR, while TCRdb's copy carries only in-frame clones and drops some. The profile shows about 120,000 clones, roughly 90% of them singletons. The study, taken as a whole, reports: Researchers report vaccine-associated CD4 TCRs spanning spike, with dominance at 160-218 and 743-854. Possibly, clonal diversity was underestimated; donors were largely white British and included more females. Just a handful of people given AZD1222 tested seropositive at baseline.

Worth noting for this clone: Its target is not known.

The germline V gene has CDR1 SGHAT and CDR2 FQNNGV. This CDR3 has 16 residues. The junction had 5 bases not matched to a gene; V was cut back by 1 base and J by 3 bases. This sequence joins TRBV11-2 and TRBJ2-5, with 10 positions matching TRBD2. Here the sequenced sample was peripheral blood, taken 28 days after the second dose of the MenACWY control vaccine. The clonotype was recovered from an adult who received the MenACWY meningococcal vaccine as a control. The CDR3 sequence is CASSLGSGGPKETQYF. Written as DNA, the CDR3 is TGTGCCAGCAGCTTAGGTAGCGGGGGGCCTAAAGAGACCCAGTACTTC.